This T cell receptor beta chain is drawn from a study of cytomegalovirus exposure and HLA in healthy donors. In regard to this clone: Its antigen remains unknown.

This PCR relied on a set of 60 Vbeta primers and 13 Jbeta primers. The repertoire was sequenced with immunoSEQ multiplex PCR; TCRdb's copy has only in-frame clones and lacks some. The data hold more than 20,000 clones, with roughly 79% observed a single time. CDR1 MNHNS and CDR2 SASEGT come from the germline V gene. Germline trimming cut 6 bases from V and 6 bases from J; bases unmatched to any gene: 7. There are 15 residues in the CDR3. Study-wide findings and caveats: In a later analysis, common viral pathogens appeared linked to several of the most significant clusters. Fewer N-insertions than the roughly 600-donor mean were reportedly shown by an Asian-associated ancestry cluster in a later analysis. In a later analysis, a missense DCLRE1C variant was linked to TCR beta V- and J-gene trimming.

The genes are TRBV6-1 and TRBJ2-1; 11 bases align to TRBD1. This TCR was recovered from a male donor in good health and CMV-seronegative. Sequencing used PBMCs. The CDR3 is CASRKTGTGGNEQFF. CDR3 DNA sequence: TGTGCCAGCAGGAAGACCGGGACAGGGGGCAATGAGCAGTTCTTC.